The text below deals with one T cell receptor (beta chain). The method was immunoSEQ multiplex PCR; TCRdb's version includes in-frame clones alone and lacks a portion of them. Here the sample spans fewer than 130,000 clones, roughly 92% being singletons. The record originates from a study of T cell changes during pregnancy in multiple sclerosis. Trimming removed 0 bases from V and 5 bases from J, with 12 bases in between. The CDR3 length is 15 residues. In germline, CDR1 is SGDLS, CDR2 YYNGEE. The TCR comes from a female donor with multiple sclerosis, enrolled in a pregnancy study. The chain joins TRBV9 to TRBJ1-5, with D possibly being TRBD1 (5 bases). The sequences come from peripheral blood, collected after pregnancy. The CDR3 nucleotides read TGTGCCAGCAGCGTAGATTGGGGGGTTGATCAGCCCCAGCATTTT. This gives the protein CASSVDWGVDQPQHF.